Listed here is a single T cell receptor (beta chain). These data originate in a study of blood T cell repertoires in COVID-19. At the level of the study: Researchers got acute and convalescent COVID-19 samples from the United States, Italy and Spain.

The V gene's germline CDR1 is SGHRS and CDR2 YFSETQ. V was clipped by 4 bases and J by 1 base; unmatched bases: 6. CDR3 length: 15 amino acids. Generated by immunoSEQ multiplex PCR, the TCRdb table keeps only in-frame clones and is missing some. The table has some 290,000 clones, 90% seen once. Sequencing was carried out using peripheral blood. V is TRBV5-1 and J is TRBJ1-1; TRBD1 matches 8 bases. The origin of this receptor is a middle-aged woman with COVID-19, enrolled during active disease. The CDR3 region is CASSPQGAPNTEAFF. The CDR3 bases are TGCGCCAGCAGCCCTCAGGGGGCGCCGAACACTGAAGCTTTCTTT.